This T cell receptor (beta chain) was identified during a study of TIL therapy for anti-PD-1-resistant metastatic lung cancer. Study in general: Tumor harvest preceded PD-1/PD-L1 blockade, followed by nivolumab treatment. Most patients had lung adenocarcinoma; a handful of tumors were EGFR-mutant, two ALK-rearranged; half smoked currently or formerly.

CDR1 and CDR2 (germline): WNHNN, SYGVQD (reference sequence). The CDR3 loop spans 13 amino acids. V lost 5 bases, J lost 4 bases, and 4 bases stayed unmatched. Study results and caveats: The cohort had more treatment-naive, never-smoker and oncogene-addicted patients than typical.

As to this clone: Its antigen is unidentified.

Described time point: pre-treatment sample, taken before nivolumab and TIL therapy. This was the immunoSEQ v3 assay. Assay: immunoSEQ multiplex PCR; the TCRdb copy retains only in-frame clones and omits some. This sample has nearly 60,000 clones, with around four fifths found just once. The sequences come from blood, collected at baseline. V gene TRBV10-1 combines with J gene TRBJ1-1; TRBD1 aligns across 7 bases. This receptor was identified in a person aged 25-80 years with non-small cell lung cancer. CDR3 loop: CASSMSGGTEAFF. The CDR3 DNA is TGCGCCAGCAGTATGTCAGGGGGCACTGAAGCTTTCTTT.